The next 14 T cell receptor beta chains were all read from a single sample in a study of blood T cells in healthy people across ages. For the second PCR, which ran for roughly 6 to 12 cycles, a sample-barcoded 5' primer and a J-beta primer mix were used. TCRdb processed the 5' RACE reads anew with MiXCR; each CDR3 protein has one entry. The table lists about 970,000 distinct CDR3 sequences, around 54% of them singletons. The material sequenced was blood. All receptors derive from a woman aged 60-70 years in good health.

J is TRBJ2-7 and V is TRBV4-2, with no clear D. The germline gives CDR1 LGHNA, CDR2 YNFKEQ. CDR3 length: 13 amino acids. The V and J ends lost 1 base and 3 bases respectively, with 7 bases between them. The CDR3 reads CASSQALDYEQYF. The CDR3 nucleotides are TGTGCCAGCAGCCAAGCGCTTGACTACGAGCAGTACTTC.

A remark on this clonotype: This sequence may be a read error, since a much larger clone differs from it by one base. The rearrangement links TRBV3-1 to TRBJ2-5; D unclear. The CDR3 covers 15 residues. V lost 1 base and J 11 bases, leaving 20 bases between the germline ends. The V gene's germline CDR1 is LGHDT and CDR2 YNNKEL (reference sequence). Written as DNA, the CDR3 is TGTGCCAGCAGCCAAGGCCTTTCTGGCAACAATGAGCAGTACTTC. It is translated as CASSQGLSGNNEQYF.

The rearrangement links TRBV9 to TRBJ2-1; tentatively, D is TRBD2 (6 bases). The CDR3 is 14 residues long. V shed 4 bases and J shed 10 bases, with 18 bases lying between them. CDR1 SGDLS and CDR2 YYNGEE come from the germline V gene. CDR3 DNA: TGTGCCAGCAGCCCCTACGGGAGTTCTCAGGAGCAGTTCTTC. Translation: CASSPYGSSQEQFF.

The chain has TRBV29-1 and TRBJ2-1; unclear D gene. Trimming cost V 4 bases and J 7 bases, with 8 bases left between them. CDR3 size: 11 residues. From germline, CDR1 is SQVTM and CDR2 ANQGSEA. The CDR3: CSVVVLNEQFF. The CDR3 DNA follows: TGCAGCGTTGTCGTCTTGAATGAGCAGTTCTTC.

This clonotype has more than one count but fewer than ten. The rearrangement joins TRBV10-3 to TRBJ1-5; TRBD1 matches at 8 bases. This CDR3 region has 14 residues. Germline-derived CDR1 and CDR2 are ENHRY and SYGVKD. V shed 2 bases, J shed 10 bases, and the junction held 7 bases outside the gene matches. This chain's CDR3 is CAISEGGQAPPQHF. As DNA, the CDR3 is TGTGCCATCAGTGAGGGGGGACAGGCCCCTCCCCAGCATTTT.

V gene TRBV3-1 combines with J gene TRBJ2-5, with D perhaps assigned TRBD1 or TRBD2 (5 bases each). V dropped 1 base and J dropped 7 bases, with 13 bases sitting between them. CDR1 LGHDT and CDR2 YNNKEL come from the germline V gene (reference sequence). The CDR3 is 14 amino acids. The CDR3: CASSQGEGTGTQYF. The CDR3 DNA follows: TGTGCCAGCAGCCAAGGAGAGGGGACGGGGACCCAGTACTTC.

The rearrangement joins TRBV27 to TRBJ2-2; the D gene could be TRBD1 or TRBD2 (5 bases each). The CDR3 extends over 15 amino acids. Germline V lookup: CDR1 MNHEY, CDR2 SMNVEV (reference sequence). Trimming took off 4 bases at V and 3 bases at J, with 12 bases between the two ends. This CDR3 reads CASSWGSGDTGELFF. CDR3 DNA: TGTGCCAGCAGTTGGGGGAGCGGCGACACCGGGGAGCTGTTTTTT.

This clonotype was observed a few times. The gene calls are TRBV12-3 or TRBV12-4 and TRBJ2-4; the D call may be TRBD1 or TRBD2 (6 bases each). The germline V and J ends were trimmed by 5 bases and 9 bases, with 11 bases remaining between them. CDR3 length: 12 residues. CDR3 loop: CASSRGPRIQYF. CDR3 in DNA: TGTGCCAGCAGTCGGGGGCCCCGCATTCAGTACTTC.

V gene TRBV12-3 or TRBV12-4 combines with J gene TRBJ2-5; possible D gene TRBD2, 5 bases. The CDR3 is 15 amino acids. Trimming took off 2 bases at V and 11 bases at J, with 21 bases between the two ends. CDR3 residues: CASSLKAEANNEQYF. As DNA, the CDR3 is TGTGCCAGCAGTTTAAAAGCGGAAGCTAACAATGAGCAGTACTTC.

The V gene is TRBV20-1, the J gene TRBJ2-6; no clear D. The CDR3 runs 14 residues. CDR1 is DFQATT and CDR2 is SNEGSKA in the germline V gene (reference sequence). V gave up 3 bases and J gave up 2 bases, with 8 bases separating them. CDR3 sequence: CSASRRPGANVLTF. In nucleotides, the CDR3 is TGCAGTGCTAGTCGCAGGCCTGGGGCCAACGTCCTGACTTTC.

This sequence joins TRBV6-6 and TRBJ2-7; tentatively, D is TRBD2 (6 bases). The CDR3 is 13 amino acids. The germline V gene encodes CDR1 MNHNY and CDR2 SVGAGI (reference sequence). Between the trimmed V and J ends, which lost 2 bases and 1 base, there was a span of 6 bases. The CDR3 reads CASSYRESYEQYF. In DNA form, the CDR3 reads TGTGCCAGCAGTTACCGGGAGTCCTACGAGCAGTACTTC.

Remarks on this clonotype: Likely a read error: the CDR3 ends without its conserved phenylalanine or tryptophan. The J gene is TRBJ2-4, the V gene TRBV7-2; TRBD2 agrees at 10 bases. CDR1 is SGHTA, CDR2 FQGNSA, per germline. CDR3 length: 18 residues. Trimming cost V 1 base and J 2 bases; bases outside gene matches: 8. CDR3: CASSLGLAGVRTKNIQYL. CDR3 bases: TGTGCCAGCAGCTTAGGGCTAGCGGGAGTACGGACCAAAAACATTCAGTACCTC.

This chain connects TRBV6-5 to TRBJ2-3; 8 bases align to TRBD1. This CDR3 is 15 amino acids long. Germline trimming cut 8 bases from V and 5 bases from J; bases unmatched to any gene: 12. CDR1 MNHEY and CDR2 SVGAGI come from the germline V gene. The CDR3 DNA sequence: TGTGCCAGCCTCCGGCGGACAGGGCAAGGAGATACGCAGTATTTT. Residues: CASLRRTGQGDTQYF.

With regard to this clonotype: At one end the junction does not follow the germline gene, possibly because of a read error. The V gene is TRBV7-2, the J gene TRBJ2-3, with no clear D. Germline-derived CDR1 and CDR2 are SGHTA and FQGNSA. The CDR3 loop spans 15 amino acids. Here the CDR3 DNA reads TGCGCCAGCAGCTTAGACGAACTTTCCACAGATACGCAGTATTTT. Translation gives CASSLDELSTDTQYF.